This entry features one TCR beta chain sequence. Its antigen is as yet unknown. These data come from a study of cytomegalovirus exposure and HLA in healthy donors. On the study more broadly: Of more than 350 genotyped donors, about 80% clustered with self-reported Caucasian donors. General study results and limits: For most TCR beta V segments, an earlier analysis put the productive rate at about 90% or about 30% of the time.

Everyone who donated was a healthy bone marrow donor. Vbeta (60) and Jbeta (13) primers were used in the PCR. Only in-frame clones appear in the TCRdb table, and some are missing; sequencing was by immunoSEQ multiplex PCR. This table lists 75,000 to 100,000 clones. The clonotype comes from a woman aged 55-69 years in good health and CMV-seronegative. Sequenced material: PBMCs.

Written as DNA, the CDR3 is TGTGCCAGCAGCTTACCGGGGGATTCCTCTGGAAACACCATATATTTT. Translation gives CASSLPGDSSGNTIYF. The chain combines TRBV5-5 with TRBJ1-3; TRBD1 is a possible D gene (5 bases). Germline V gene sequence: CDR1 SGHKS, CDR2 YYEKEE (reference sequence). This CDR3 contains 16 residues. V lost 2 bases and J lost 0, with 12 bases in between.